This T cell receptor beta chain was identified during a study of PD-1 blockade in classical Hodgkin lymphoma (dated by TCRdb to 2020 to 2022). Describing the broader study: Nivolumab dosing was 3 mg/kg intravenously every 2 weeks, continuing until either disease progression or unacceptable toxicity. A peripheral blood immune signature of response to PD-1 blockade in classical Hodgkin lymphoma was defined using TCR beta sequencing and CyTOF. Broader findings and caveats from the paper: Baseline diversity similar to that of newly diagnosed patients was observed in trial patients achieving complete response, whereas significantly lower diversity was observed in partial responders and progressors. Lower diversity was seen in patients whose nivolumab began less than 1 year after ASCT, and these patients were left out of later analyses so that immune reconstitution would not confound the results. By C4D1, a significant rise was seen in CD4+ TCR diversity but not in CD8+ TCR diversity (p=0.0027 vs p=0.16), and the rise was most apparent among complete responders (p=0.02). Baseline TCR diversity was reported as lower in newly diagnosed patients than in healthy donors, and lower still in relapsed/refractory patients. The study was restricted to a single clinical trial cohort, and the causes of repertoire differences, possibly disease activity or prior therapy, were left undefined.

Turning to this clone: Its antigen remains unidentified. Per-base qualities were not stored, and no clone one base away is much larger.

Reading the label with the study, this specimen's time point is: cycle 4 day 1 (C4D1), after five to seven weeks of nivolumab. All trial patients had relapsed after autologous stem cell transplantation, with cohorts A, B and C differing in prior brentuximab vedotin exposure. Using a Miltenyi CD4+ T cell isolation kit, CD4+ T cells were purified from thawed PBMCs through magnetic negative selection. The trial cohort was composed of about 54 patients with relapsed/refractory classical Hodgkin lymphoma, for whom complete response, partial response or progressive disease was recorded as best overall response. Single-agent nivolumab was administered to trial patients in the multi-cohort phase II CheckMate 205 trial. Best overall response was determined by an independent review committee according to the 2007 International Working Group response criteria. Trial PBMCs were collected just before the start of nivolumab (C1D1) and during therapy at cycle 2 day 1 and cycle 4 day 1. Peripheral blood was collected in 8 mL Vacutainer Cell Preparation Tubes, from which PBMCs were isolated by centrifugation and then cryopreserved. Purified CD4+ and CD8+ fractions were generated only in cases for which an additional PBMC sample was available. Magnetically labelled cells were depleted on LS columns in a quadroMACS separator, and the flow-through was collected as the purified fraction.

Genomic DNA was isolated using the Qiagen DNeasy kit from unsorted PBMCs as well as from negatively selected CD4+ and CD8+ fractions. TCR beta CDR3 regions were amplified by immunoSEQ multiplex PCR using primers annealing to V and J segments. A synthetic immune receptor repertoire was used to minimize amplification bias, and any residual bias was removed computationally once sequencing was done. In the original analysis: Custom Python scripts were used to quantify repertoire diversity as the Shannon entropy index. Unsorted, CD4+ and CD8+ repertoires were examined separately, except in combined analyses, for which CD4+ and CD8+ sequences were merged in silico. Clonal expansion was defined as a frequency increase of at least 2-fold after treatment compared with C1D1, and clones undetected at baseline were assigned a pseudocount of 0.5. Singleton clones were defined as clones with 0 or 1 copy at C1D1, and non-singleton clones were defined as clones with 2 or more copies. By matching protein sequences in sorted samples from the same patient, clones expanded in unsorted samples were annotated as CD4+, CD8+ or unknown. Diversity changes from C1D1 to C4D1 were tested in paired samples using Wilcoxon tests. The clones in this table, taken by TCRdb from immuneACCESS, are in-frame only. Not every clone is retained; where verified, under half of the shortfall comes from an unresolved V gene, and the cause of the rest is unknown. The V and J calls and clone size come from that table; D and trimming were worked out from the DNA. The sample table records under 20,000 clones; around 72% of these occur just once. The ten largest account for more than 2% of the sample.

Including the terminal cysteine and phenylalanine, the CDR3 comprises 15 residues. Just the 45-base CDR3 DNA is kept, in frame starting at base 1. As encoded in the germline V gene, CDR1 is MNHNS while CDR2 is SASEGT. V is clipped by 2 bases and J by 5 bases, and the sequence between their germline boundaries is 15 bases long. The receptor's source is a human donor with classical Hodgkin lymphoma. The V gene is TRBV6-1 and the J gene is TRBJ2-5; the D gene is possibly TRBD1, with 5 bases matching. Specimen: CD4+ T cells from blood, collected before the fourth cycle of nivolumab. DNA sequence: TGTGCCAGCAGTGAATGGGGCAGCTTCACTGAGACCCAGTACTTC. Its translation is CASSEWGSFTETQYF.